The table lists the clone carrying this T cell receptor beta chain with a few counts. TCRdb reanalysed the 5' RACE reads using MiXCR and keeps one entry per CDR3 protein. The profile shows about 490,000 distinct CDR3 sequences, 15% of them singletons. This entry comes from a study of identical twins. The same specimen was also included in a second study, on yellow fever vaccine responses in identical twins.

The receptor comes from a woman aged 18-29 years in good health. The sequenced sample consisted of CD4+ T cells sorted from blood.

The CDR3 here is CSARDLYLTDTQYF. The DNA of the CDR3 is TGCAGTGCTAGAGATCTATACCTCACAGATACGCAGTATTTT. The chain joins TRBV20-1 to TRBJ2-3; D not certain. In germline, CDR1 is DFQATT, CDR2 SNEGSKA (reference sequence). V was clipped by 0 bases and J by 2 bases, with 9 bases between them. The CDR3 totals 14 residues.